This passage covers 17 T cell receptor beta chains from one sample sequenced in a study of PD-1 blockade in classical Hodgkin lymphoma. Every patient relapsed after autologous stem cell transplantation, and brentuximab vedotin exposure varied. Generated by immunoSEQ multiplex PCR, the TCRdb table keeps only in-frame clones and is missing some. The sample lists around 50,000 clones, 91% occurring once. The sample here was peripheral blood mononuclear cells (PBMCs), taken before the second cycle of nivolumab. The source of these receptors is a human donor with classical Hodgkin lymphoma.

The CDR3 sequence is CASSTGQGRANQPQHF. CDR3 sequence (DNA): TGTGCCAGCAGTACCGGACAGGGGAGGGCAAATCAGCCCCAGCATTTT. The chain combines TRBV5-6 with TRBJ1-5; 9 bases align to TRBD1. The CDR3 has 16 residues. CDR1 is SGHDT and CDR2 is YYEEEE in the germline V gene. V shed 5 bases and J 4 bases; nucleotides not matched to a gene: 10.

The CDR3 loop is CATSVQGDSYEQYF. The CDR3 coding sequence is TGTGCCACCTCTGTCCAGGGGGACTCCTACGAGCAGTACTTC. The J gene is TRBJ2-7, the V gene TRBV15, with 7 bases that match TRBD1. J was trimmed by 0 bases and V by 8 bases; bases with no gene match: 7. The length of the CDR3 is 14 residues. Germline V gives CDR1 LNHNV, CDR2 YYDKDF (reference sequence).

The chain couples TRBV9 to TRBJ2-5; D remains ambiguous. V was shortened by 2 bases and J by 1 base, with 9 bases between the two germline ends. The germline CDR1 and CDR2 sequences are SGDLS and YYNGEE. The CDR3 is 14 amino acids. Written as DNA, the CDR3 is TGTGCCAGCAGCGTGGACGGATCCCAAGAGACCCAGTACTTC. This codes for CASSVDGSQETQYF.

The chain recombines TRBV7-3 with TRBJ2-3, with TRBD2 matching 10 bases. CDR3 length: 16 residues. V shed 5 bases and J 6 bases; nucleotides not matched to a gene: 11. Germline V gene sequence: CDR1 SGHTA, CDR2 FQGTGA. CDR3 coding DNA: TGTGCCAGCAGCCGAGGTACTAGCGGGAATGCGGATACGCAGTATTTT. It codes for CASSRGTSGNADTQYF.

This clone was seen once. The chain is built from TRBV2 and TRBJ2-3; no reliable D call. Germline V gene sequence: CDR1 SNHLY, CDR2 FYNNEI. Trimming shortened V by 5 bases and J by 3 bases, and 15 bases separated the two germline ends. The CDR3 extends over 15 amino acids. The CDR3 loop reads CASSSDQYRTDTQYF. The DNA for the CDR3 is TGTGCCAGCAGTTCTGACCAGTATAGGACAGATACGCAGTATTTT. The whole variable domain, filled in from reference TRBV2 and TRBJ2-3, reads EPEVTQTPSHQVTQMGQEVILRCVPISNHLYFYWYRQILGQKVEFLVSFYNNEISEKSEIFDDQFSVERPDGSNFTLKIRSTKLEDSAMYFCASSSDQYRTDTQYFGPGTRLTVL.

The rearrangement joins TRBV9 to TRBJ2-5; 7 bases line up with TRBD1. Trimming cost V 4 bases and J 5 bases; bases outside gene matches: 11. Germline V lookup: CDR1 SGDLS, CDR2 YYNGEE. The CDR3 runs 15 residues. The CDR3 sequence is CASSPDRALFETQYF. Here the CDR3 DNA reads TGTGCCAGCAGCCCCGACAGGGCGCTGTTTGAGACCCAGTACTTC.

The chain joins TRBV27 to TRBJ2-1; TRBD1 agrees at 11 bases. The CDR3 has 15 amino acids. Unmatched junction bases numbered 2, after V lost 4 bases and J lost 3 bases. In germline, CDR1 is MNHEY, CDR2 SMNVEV (reference sequence). CDR3 bases: TGTGCCAGCAGTTGGGGGACAGGGGGCTACAATGAGCAGTTCTTC. The encoded protein is CASSWGTGGYNEQFF.

The CDR3, as DNA: TGTGCCAGCAGCCCCCGGGAGCATAACGAGCAGTACTTC. This encodes CASSPREHNEQYF. J is TRBJ2-7 and V is TRBV6-5; the D gene is possibly TRBD2 (6 bases). The CDR3 is made up of 13 amino acids. The V gene's germline CDR1 is MNHEY and CDR2 SVGAGI. V was shortened by 6 bases and J by 5 bases, with 14 bases between the two germline ends.

The V gene is TRBV7-9, the J gene TRBJ2-1; 9 nucleotides align to TRBD1. Losses at the gene ends were 5 bases for V and 0 bases for J; bases not matched to a gene: 5. The CDR3 has 16 amino acids. Germline CDR1 and CDR2: SEHNR and FQNEAQ (reference sequence). In DNA form, the CDR3 reads TGTGCCAGCAGCGACAACAGGGGGCCCTCCTACAATGAGCAGTTCTTC. Translated, it gives CASSDNRGPSYNEQFF.

The V gene is TRBV6-5, the J gene TRBJ2-5; tentatively, D is TRBD1 (5 bases). In germline, CDR1 is MNHEY, CDR2 SVGAGI. The CDR3 runs 15 residues. The ends were cut back, 5 bases at V and 2 bases at J, with 15 bases in the middle. CDR3 DNA sequence: TGTGCCAGCAGTCAGACAAGGGGTCCTCAAGAGACCCAGTACTTC. Translated, it gives CASSQTRGPQETQYF.

The chain links TRBV7-9 to TRBJ2-7, with D tentatively TRBD1 or TRBD2 (5 bases each). The CDR3 consists of 13 residues. V dropped 7 bases and J dropped 3 bases, with 13 bases sitting between them. CDR1 SEHNR and CDR2 FQNEAQ come from the germline V gene (reference sequence). The CDR3 DNA follows: TGTGCCAGCACCCCGCGAGGGGACTACGAGCAGTACTTC. The encoded protein is CASTPRGDYEQYF.

This clone was counted between two and nine times. The chain uses TRBV28 and TRBJ2-1, with 7 bases fitting TRBD1. V lost 6 bases, J lost 5 bases, and 10 bases stayed unmatched. The CDR3 consists of 15 residues. Germline V gene data show CDR1 as MDHEN and CDR2 as SYDVKM. The CDR3 loop is CASSFGTEVNNEQFF. CDR3 coding DNA: TGTGCCAGCAGCTTTGGGACAGAGGTTAACAATGAGCAGTTCTTC.

The V call is TRBV19, the J call TRBJ2-1; 13 bases fit TRBD2. The V gene end was trimmed by 4 bases and the J gene end by 2 bases; junction bases not matched to a gene: 5. Per the germline V gene, CDR1 is LNHDA and CDR2 is SQIVND (reference sequence). The CDR3 is 17 amino acids. The CDR3 sequence is CASSTGLAGAPYNEQFF. The CDR3 region has the DNA TGTGCCAGTAGTACCGGACTAGCGGGGGCCCCCTACAATGAGCAGTTCTTC.

Here the CDR3 reads CASSDWELEQFF. The CDR3 DNA follows: TGTGCCAGCAGTGATTGGGAACTTGAGCAGTTCTTC. The chain joins TRBV6-1 to TRBJ2-1; no clear D. The germline V and J ends were trimmed by 3 bases and 9 bases, with 9 bases remaining between them. The length of the CDR3 is 12 residues. Germline CDR1 reads MNHNS; CDR2 reads SASEGT.

The chain uses TRBV19 and TRBJ2-1, with 9 bases identical to TRBD2. The trim removed 2 bases at V and 2 bases at J, leaving 4 bases unmatched. Germline lookup yields CDR1 LNHDA and CDR2 SQIVND (reference sequence). The CDR3 extends over 16 amino acids. The CDR3 loop reads CASSIMAGGTYNEQFF. CDR3 nucleotides: TGTGCCAGTAGTATAATGGCGGGAGGGACCTACAATGAGCAGTTCTTC.

This chain links TRBV27 with TRBJ2-2; D may match TRBD1 or TRBD2 (5 bases each). The germline V and J ends were trimmed by 11 bases and 4 bases, with 14 bases remaining between them. Germline V CDR1 and CDR2: MNHEY, SMNVEV (reference sequence). The CDR3 length is 13 residues. The CDR3 loop is CASPGSCTGELFF. The CDR3 coding sequence is TGTGCCTCTCCAGGGAGTTGCACCGGGGAGCTGTTTTTT.

This rearrangement joins TRBV28 to TRBJ2-7; 9 bases are shared with TRBD1. This CDR3 comprises 12 residues. Unmatched junction bases numbered 3, after V lost 6 bases and J lost 6 bases. CDR1 is MDHEN, CDR2 SYDVKM, per germline. The CDR3 spells CASSRQGGEQYF. Here the CDR3 DNA reads TGTGCCAGCAGCCGACAGGGGGGCGAGCAGTACTTC.